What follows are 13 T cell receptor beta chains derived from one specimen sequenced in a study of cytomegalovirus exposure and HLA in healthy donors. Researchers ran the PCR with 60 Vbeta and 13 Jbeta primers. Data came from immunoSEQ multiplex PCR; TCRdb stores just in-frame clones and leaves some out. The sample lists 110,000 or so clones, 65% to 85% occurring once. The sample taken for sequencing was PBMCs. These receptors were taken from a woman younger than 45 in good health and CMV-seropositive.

The DNA for the CDR3 is TGTGCCAGCAGGACTAGCGGGGCGCGCCCCTCTTACAATGAGCAGTTCTTC. Translated, it gives CASRTSGARPSYNEQFF. The chain has TRBV25-1 and TRBJ2-1; 11 bases line up with TRBD2. The trim removed 6 bases at V and 4 bases at J, leaving 11 bases unmatched. CDR1 and CDR2 (germline): MGHDK, SYGVNS. This CDR3 is built from 17 residues.

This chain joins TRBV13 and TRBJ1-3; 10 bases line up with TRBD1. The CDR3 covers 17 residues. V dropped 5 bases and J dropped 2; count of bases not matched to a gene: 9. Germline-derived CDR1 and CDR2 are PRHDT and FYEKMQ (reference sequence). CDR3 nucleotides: TGTGCCAGCAGCCCCCTCCCGGGGACAGGGGCTGGAAACACCATATATTTT. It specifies CASSPLPGTGAGNTIYF.

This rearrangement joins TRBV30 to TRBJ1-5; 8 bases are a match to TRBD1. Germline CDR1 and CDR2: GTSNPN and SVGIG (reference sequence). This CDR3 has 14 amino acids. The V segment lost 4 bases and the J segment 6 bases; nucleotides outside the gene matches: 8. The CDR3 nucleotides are TGTGCCTGGAACCCTGGGCAGGGGGCTCAGCCCCAGCATTTT. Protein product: CAWNPGQGAQPQHF.

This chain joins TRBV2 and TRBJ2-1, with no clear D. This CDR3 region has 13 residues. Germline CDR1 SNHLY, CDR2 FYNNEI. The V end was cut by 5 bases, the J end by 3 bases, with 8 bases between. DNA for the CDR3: TGTGCCAGCAGTCCCGGGTACTACAATGAGCAGTTCTTC. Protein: CASSPGYYNEQFF.

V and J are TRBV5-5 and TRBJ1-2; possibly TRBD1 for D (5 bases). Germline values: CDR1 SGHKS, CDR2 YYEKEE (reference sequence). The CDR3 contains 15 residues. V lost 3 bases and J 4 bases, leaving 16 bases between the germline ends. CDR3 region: CASSWGYGTLYGYTF. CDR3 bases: TGTGCCAGCAGCTGGGGTTATGGGACTCTCTATGGCTACACCTTC. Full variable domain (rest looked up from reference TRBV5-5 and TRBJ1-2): DAGVTQSPTHLIKTRGQQVTLRCSPISGHKSVSWYQQVLGQGPQFIFQYYEKEERGRGNFPDRFSARQFPNYSSELNVNALLLGDSALYLCASSWGYGTLYGYTFGSGTRLTVV.

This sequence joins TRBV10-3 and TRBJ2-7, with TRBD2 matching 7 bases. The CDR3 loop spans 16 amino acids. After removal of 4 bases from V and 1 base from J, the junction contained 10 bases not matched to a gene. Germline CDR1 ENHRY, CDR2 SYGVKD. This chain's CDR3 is CAISATAREASYEQYF. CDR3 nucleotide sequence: TGTGCCATCAGTGCTACCGCTCGGGAGGCTTCCTACGAGCAGTACTTC.

Written as DNA, the CDR3 is TGCGCCAGCAGCCAAGGCGGGGGTCTTCAGCCCCAGCATTTT. This encodes CASSQGGGLQPQHF. The chain links TRBV4-1 to TRBJ1-5; D is possibly TRBD1 (5 bases). Germline V gene lookup returns CDR1 MGHRA and CDR2 YSYEKL. The CDR3 is 14 residues long. V was shortened by 1 base and J by 6 bases, with 10 bases between the two germline ends.

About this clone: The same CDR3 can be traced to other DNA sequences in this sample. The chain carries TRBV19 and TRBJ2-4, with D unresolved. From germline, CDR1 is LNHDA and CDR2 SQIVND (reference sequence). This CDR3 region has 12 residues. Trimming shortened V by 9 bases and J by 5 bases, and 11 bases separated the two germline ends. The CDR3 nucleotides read TGTGCCAGGATTACAGTTCAAAACATTCAGTACTTC. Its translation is CARITVQNIQYF.

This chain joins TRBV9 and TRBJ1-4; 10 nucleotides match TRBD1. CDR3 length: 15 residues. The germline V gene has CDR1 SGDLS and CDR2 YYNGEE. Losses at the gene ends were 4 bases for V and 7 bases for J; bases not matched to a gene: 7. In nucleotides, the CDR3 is TGTGCCAGCAGCTCAGACAGGGGGCCTACTGAAAAACTGTTTTTT. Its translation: CASSSDRGPTEKLFF.

DNA of the CDR3: TGCGCCAGCAGCCAAGATCTCCTATTAGAGACCCAGTACTTC. It translates to CASSQDLLLETQYF. The chain recombines TRBV4-1 with TRBJ2-5; D remains ambiguous. The CDR3 extends over 14 amino acids. Germline CDR1 MGHRA, CDR2 YSYEKL. The V gene lost 0 bases and the J gene lost 4 bases, with 9 bases spanning the gap.

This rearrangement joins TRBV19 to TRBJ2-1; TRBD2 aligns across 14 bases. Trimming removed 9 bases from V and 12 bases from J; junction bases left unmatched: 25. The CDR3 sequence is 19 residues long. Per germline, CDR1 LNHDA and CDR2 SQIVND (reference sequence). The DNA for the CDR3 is TGTGCCAGCTTCGGCCGTTACGCGGGGACTAGCGGGAGTTCGATAGGGCAGTTCTTC. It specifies CASFGRYAGTSGSSIGQFF.

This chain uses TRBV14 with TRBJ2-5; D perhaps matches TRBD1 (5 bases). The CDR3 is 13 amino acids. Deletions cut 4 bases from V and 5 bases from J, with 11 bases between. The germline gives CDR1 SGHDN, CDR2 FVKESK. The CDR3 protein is CASSRGSRETQYF. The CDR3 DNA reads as TGTGCCAGCAGCCGGGGCAGTAGGGAGACCCAGTACTTC.

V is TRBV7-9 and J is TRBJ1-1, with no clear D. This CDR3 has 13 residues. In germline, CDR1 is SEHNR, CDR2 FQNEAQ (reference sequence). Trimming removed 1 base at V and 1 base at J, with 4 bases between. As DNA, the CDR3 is TGTGCCAGCAGCTTAGTAGCGAACACTGAAGCTTTCTTT. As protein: CASSLVANTEAFF.